This TCR beta chain was captured in a study of OX40 agonist ivuxolimab in advanced cancers. As for the study in general: Subjects had a mean age of roughly 60 years, with a range of roughly 20 to 80; around 83% were male.

As concerns this clone: The antigen remains unidentified.

Some clones are missing from TCRdb's copy, which holds only in-frame ones; the method was immunoSEQ multiplex PCR. The repertoire holds several thousand clones, with around two thirds as singletons. The CDR3 length is 11 residues. Trimming left V 4 bases short and J 5 bases short, with 6 bases between. The germline CDR1 and CDR2 sequences are SQVTM and ANQGSEA. Study-level findings and limits: Both CD4+ and CD8+ T cell populations in blood had undergone clonal expansion by week 6 at 0.1 to 3.0 mg/kg.

The TCR sequence derives from an adult with an advanced solid tumor such as melanoma, head and neck, liver or kidney cancer. The starting material was CD4+ or CD8+ T cells sorted from blood, obtained in a trial of the OX40 agonist ivuxolimab. The chain is built from TRBV29-1 and TRBJ2-1; D ambiguous. The CDR3 loop is CSVVGNNEQFF. The CDR3 DNA is TGCAGCGTTGTGGGTAACAATGAGCAGTTCTTC.